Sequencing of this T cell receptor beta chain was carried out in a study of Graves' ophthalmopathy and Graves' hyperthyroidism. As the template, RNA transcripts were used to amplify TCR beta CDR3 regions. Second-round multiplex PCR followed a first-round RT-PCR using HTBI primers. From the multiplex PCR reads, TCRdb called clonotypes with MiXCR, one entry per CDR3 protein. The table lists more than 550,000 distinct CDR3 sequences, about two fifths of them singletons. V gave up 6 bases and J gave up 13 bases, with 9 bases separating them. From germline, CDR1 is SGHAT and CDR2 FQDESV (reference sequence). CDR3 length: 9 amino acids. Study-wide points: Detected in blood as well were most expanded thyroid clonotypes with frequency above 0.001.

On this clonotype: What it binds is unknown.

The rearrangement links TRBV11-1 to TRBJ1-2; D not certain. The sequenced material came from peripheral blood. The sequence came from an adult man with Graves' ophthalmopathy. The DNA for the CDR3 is TGTGCCAGCAGTTTATACGGCACCTTC. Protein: CASSLYGTF. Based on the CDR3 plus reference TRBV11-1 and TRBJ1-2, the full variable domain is EAEVAQSPRYKITEKSQAVAFWCDPISGHATLYWYRQILGQGPELLVQFQDESVVDDSQLPKDRFSAERLKGVDSTLKIQPAELGDSAMYLCASSLYGTFGSGTRLTVV.